The 21 T cell receptor beta chains in this list originate from one sample, sequenced in a study of STAT3 mutations in large granular lymphocyte leukemia. The assay was immunoSEQ multiplex PCR, and TCRdb's table has in-frame clones only and misses some. The sample has roughly 13,000 clones; approximately 85% are singletons. Antigens for these TCRs are unknown. Notes on the study in general: In T-cell large granular lymphocyte leukemia, about half of patients showed multiple immunodominant subclonotypes.

The sample was PBMCs. The receptors here all came from a human donor with T large granular lymphocyte leukemia. Some clones in this sample may be carry-over from other donors' samples.

This clone was recorded once. The V call is TRBV5-1, the J call TRBJ2-2; 8 bases line up with TRBD1. This CDR3 contains 14 residues. J was trimmed by 7 bases and V by 0 bases; bases with no gene match: 2. CDR1 is SGHRS, CDR2 YFSETQ, per germline. The CDR3 loop reads CASSLDRGNGELFF. In DNA, the CDR3 is TGCGCCAGCAGCTTGGACAGGGGGAACGGGGAGCTGTTTTTT.

This chain connects TRBV29-1 to TRBJ1-2; D perhaps matches TRBD1 (5 bases). The CDR3 loop spans 11 amino acids. Deletions cut 3 bases from V and 5 bases from J, with 7 bases between. The V gene's germline CDR1 is SQVTM and CDR2 ANQGSEA. The CDR3: CSVEGGYGYTF. The DNA of the CDR3 is TGCAGCGTTGAGGGGGGGTATGGCTACACCTTC.

The rearrangement uses TRBV19 and TRBJ1-5, with a tentative D call TRBD1 (6 bases). The V and J ends lost 6 bases and 5 bases respectively, with 17 bases between them. The CDR3 contains 15 residues. Germline V gene data show CDR1 as LNHDA and CDR2 as SQIVND (reference sequence). This CDR3 is CASRVENRDDQPQHF. CDR3 in DNA: TGTGCCAGTAGGGTAGAAAACAGGGACGATCAGCCCCAGCATTTT.

This clone was observed once. The chain carries TRBV7-8 and TRBJ2-3; 7 bases are a match to TRBD1. Unmatched junction bases numbered 6, after V lost 5 bases and J lost 4 bases. The CDR3 is 14 residues long. CDR1 is SGHVS, CDR2 FQNEAQ, per germline. The CDR3 loop is CASSTLDRADTQYF. DNA of the CDR3: TGTGCCAGCAGCACCCTCGACAGGGCAGATACGCAGTATTTT.

V usage is TRBV6-1 and J usage is TRBJ1-2; no reliable D call. The CDR3 has 14 residues. Looked up from germline, CDR1 is MNHNS and CDR2 is SASEGT. V lost 3 bases and J 1 base, leaving 9 bases between the germline ends. In nucleotides, the CDR3 is TGTGCCAGCAGTGAGGGCAGCGTTAACTATGGCTACACCTTC. It is translated as CASSEGSVNYGYTF.

Here the CDR3 DNA reads TGTGCCAGCAGTCTTAGGCTCCGAGAGACCCAGTACTTC. Its translation: CASSLRLRETQYF. The genes are TRBV6-6 and TRBJ2-5; D ambiguous. The ends were cut back, 5 bases at V and 4 bases at J, with 11 bases in the middle. Germline loops: CDR1 MNHNY, CDR2 SVGAGI (reference sequence). The CDR3 contains 13 residues.

The V call is TRBV6-6, the J call TRBJ2-1; D might be TRBD2 (7 bases). Trimming pared 5 bases from V and 10 bases from J, leaving 12 bases between. This CDR3 comprises 12 residues. Germline CDR1 reads MNHNY; CDR2 reads SVGAGI (reference sequence). The DNA for the CDR3 is TGTGCCAGCAGTGGGGGGGCGAGGGAGCAGTTCTTC. It translates to CASSGGAREQFF.

The chain recombines TRBV7-6 with TRBJ2-3; D may be TRBD1 (6 bases). The CDR3 is made up of 14 amino acids. V lost 4 bases to trimming and J lost 9 bases, with 17 bases between them. Germline CDR1 and CDR2: SGHVS and FNYEAQ. This chain's CDR3 is CASSSPGRGDTQYF. The CDR3 DNA reads as TGTGCCAGCAGCTCTCCGGGCAGGGGTGACACGCAGTATTTT.

This chain connects TRBV7-9 to TRBJ1-2; no clear D gene. The V end was cut by 5 bases, the J end by 6 bases, with 19 bases between. This CDR3 region has 15 residues. The germline CDR1 and CDR2 sequences are SEHNR and FQNEAQ (reference sequence). The CDR3 sequence is CASSPLGYTDHGYTF. Written as DNA, the CDR3 is TGTGCCAGCAGCCCCCTAGGCTACACGGACCATGGCTACACCTTC.

Only one count was recorded for this clone. This sequence joins TRBV7-8 and TRBJ2-7, with D possibly matching TRBD2 (6 bases). V was shortened by 5 bases and J by 6 bases, with 17 bases between the two germline ends. The CDR3 is 14 residues long. Germline V lookup: CDR1 SGHVS, CDR2 FQNEAQ. The CDR3 coding sequence is TGTGCCAGCAGCCCTTCGGGACTCTACCGCGAGCAGTACGTC. It is translated as CASSPSGLYREQYV.

V and J are TRBV6-5 and TRBJ2-7; perhaps TRBD1 as D (6 bases). This CDR3 has 15 amino acids. Germline V gene sequence: CDR1 MNHEY, CDR2 SVGAGI. The V gene lost 2 bases and the J gene lost 3 bases, with 14 bases spanning the gap. CDR3 residues: CASSYRDTLDYEQYF. The CDR3 DNA is TGTGCCAGCAGTTACCGGGACACGTTGGACTACGAGCAGTACTTC.

This rearrangement joins TRBV7-2 to TRBJ2-3; maybe TRBD1 (7 bases). The CDR3 totals 16 residues. The germline V and J ends were trimmed by 2 bases and 3 bases, with 15 bases remaining between them. In germline, CDR1 is SGHTA, CDR2 FQGNSA. CDR3 coding DNA: TGTGCCAGCAGCTTACGGGAGTTGACAGGGACAGATACGCAGTATTTT. It specifies CASSLRELTGTDTQYF. Complete variable domain (other parts from reference TRBV7-2 and TRBJ2-3): GAGVSQSPSNKVTEKGKDVELRCDPISGHTALYWYRQSLGQGLEFLIYFQGNSAPDKSGLPSDRFSAERTGGSVSTLTIQRTQQEDSAVYLCASSLRELTGTDTQYFGPGTRLTVL.

V is TRBV6-1 and J is TRBJ2-3; tentatively, D is TRBD2 (5 bases). Trimming removed 6 bases from V and 0 bases from J, with 13 bases in between. CDR1 is MNHNS and CDR2 is SASEGT in the germline V gene. This CDR3 has 15 amino acids. The CDR3 DNA reads as TGTGCCAGCAGCTCGCCCGGCGGGAGCACAGATACGCAGTATTTT. Translating it yields CASSSPGGSTDTQYF.

The J gene is TRBJ2-7, the V gene TRBV6-6, with a possible D match to TRBD1 (6 bases). V lost 4 bases to trimming and J lost 3 bases, with 13 bases between them. The germline CDR1 and CDR2 sequences are MNHNY and SVGAGI (reference sequence). The CDR3 runs 14 residues. CDR3 residues: CASSFRQDHYEQYF. CDR3 coding DNA: TGTGCCAGCAGTTTCCGACAGGACCACTACGAGCAGTACTTC.

V is TRBV4-3 and J is TRBJ2-2; D is perhaps TRBD1 or TRBD2 (6 bases each). This CDR3 contains 18 residues. Germline V gene data show CDR1 as LGHNA and CDR2 as YSLEER. V lost 1 base and J lost 3, with 18 bases in between. This CDR3 reads CASSQGSGGGMDTGELFF. The CDR3 DNA is TGCGCCAGCAGCCAAGGGAGTGGAGGGGGAATGGACACCGGGGAGCTGTTTTTT.

The chain combines TRBV9 with TRBJ2-7; possible D gene TRBD1, 6 bases. From germline, CDR1 is SGDLS and CDR2 YYNGEE. Between the trimmed V and J ends, which lost 3 bases and 3 bases, there was a span of 16 bases. The CDR3 runs 15 residues. CDR3 loop: CASSERPGQNYEQYF. CDR3 DNA sequence: TGTGCCAGCAGCGAGCGGCCAGGACAGAACTACGAGCAGTACTTC. Looking up the rest from reference TRBV9 and TRBJ2-7 gives the full variable domain: DSGVTQTPKHLITATGQRVTLRCSPRSGDLSVYWYQQSLDQGLQFLIQYYNGEERAKGNILERFSAQQFPDLHSELNLSSLELGDSALYFCASSERPGQNYEQYFGPGTRLTVT.

The chain is built from TRBV2 and TRBJ2-3; either TRBD1 or TRBD2 may fit D (5 bases each). Germline lookup yields CDR1 SNHLY and CDR2 FYNNEI. With 8 bases removed from V and 4 bases from J, the gap between germline ends came to 16 bases. This CDR3 contains 14 residues. The CDR3 DNA sequence: TGTGCCAGCCGAGGAGAGGGGTGGGCAGATACGCAGTATTTT. As protein: CASRGEGWADTQYF.

In regard to this clone: One end of the junction varies from germline; a read error may be responsible. The CDR3 DNA follows: TGTGCCAGCAGCTTAAGCATCTACGAGCAGTACTTC. Its protein product is CASSLSIYEQYF. J is TRBJ2-7 and V is TRBV5-3; D not certain. TRBV5-3 is marked as an open reading frame, function uncertain. The CDR3 is 12 amino acids.

As to this clone: At one end the junction does not follow the germline gene, possibly because of a read error. Other DNA sequences in the same sample also yield this CDR3. This sequence joins TRBV7-9 and TRBJ2-2; tentative D call: TRBD2 (5 bases). Germline V gene lookup returns CDR1 SEHNR and CDR2 FQNEAQ (reference sequence). There are 11 residues in the CDR3. This CDR3 reads CASSPPGELFF. The CDR3 DNA sequence: TGTGCCAGCAGCCCACCCGGGGAACTGTTTTTT.

The rearrangement uses TRBV6-1 and TRBJ1-6; no clear D gene. Germline V gene sequence: CDR1 MNHNS, CDR2 SASEGT. V dropped 6 bases and J dropped 9 bases, with 15 bases sitting between them. This CDR3 has 14 amino acids. Here the CDR3 DNA reads TGTGCCAGCAGGGACCAGACGCAGGTTTCACCCCTCCACTTT. Amino acid sequence: CASRDQTQVSPLHF.

This clone has just one count. The CDR3 loop is CASSPRSRIAGNNEQFF. The CDR3 bases are TGTGCCAGCAGCCCCCGAAGTAGGATAGCGGGTAACAATGAGCAGTTCTTC. This chain links TRBV7-3 with TRBJ2-1; 7 bases map to TRBD2. V was pared by 5 bases and J by 5 bases, with 15 bases of the junction left unmatched. This CDR3 is 17 amino acids long. Looked up from germline, CDR1 is SGHTA and CDR2 is FQGTGA.